The 24 T cell receptor beta chains given below trace back to one sample, sequenced in a study of blood T cell repertoires in COVID-19 (dated by TCRdb to 2019 to 2021). The receptor library was made with the immunoSEQ multiplex PCR assay. What TCRdb holds here is the immuneACCESS table cut down to in-frame rearrangements. Part of the clones is not present; checked against another copy, under half of the missing clones reflect an unresolved V gene, and the others are unexplained. The sample includes tens of thousands of clones, with around 89% observed a single time. 4.8% of the sample is held by the ten biggest clonotypes. The sequencing input was peripheral blood. The receptor set was obtained from a woman aged 80 or older with active COVID-19.

V and J are TRBV19 and TRBJ2-7; 7 nucleotides match TRBD2. Germline values: CDR1 LNHDA, CDR2 SQIVND (reference sequence). The CDR3 consists of 13 residues. The junction had 9 bases not matched to a gene; V was cut back by 10 bases and J by 3 bases. In nucleotides, the CDR3 is TGTGCCACTTCACTTGGGGGGGGCTACGAGCAGTACTTC. It codes for CATSLGGGYEQYF.

The chain is built from TRBV28 and TRBJ2-7, with 9 bases identical to TRBD2. CDR3 length: 15 residues. Germline CDR1 and CDR2: MDHEN and SYDVKM. V shed 10 bases and J 6 bases; nucleotides not matched to a gene: 16. CDR3 region: CATKRPAGGLAEQYF. CDR3 nucleotide sequence: TGTGCCACCAAACGCCCAGCGGGAGGACTCGCCGAGCAGTACTTC.

J is TRBJ2-6 and V is TRBV19, with 7 bases fitting TRBD1. The V segment lost 7 bases and the J segment 2 bases; nucleotides outside the gene matches: 8. Germline V gene data show CDR1 as LNHDA and CDR2 as SQIVND (reference sequence). CDR3 size: 16 residues. CDR3 loop: CASKASDRAGANVLTF. CDR3 DNA: TGTGCCAGTAAGGCGTCCGACAGGGCTGGGGCCAACGTCCTGACTTTC.

The chain has TRBV5-4 and TRBJ2-5, with a possible D match to TRBD2 (6 bases). The CDR3 is 16 amino acids. Trimming cost V 0 bases and J 1 base, with 13 bases left between them. CDR1 is SGHNT, CDR2 YYREEE, per germline (reference sequence). CDR3 sequence reads: CASSLAFMGGQETQYF. For the CDR3, the DNA is TGTGCCAGCAGCTTGGCATTTATGGGAGGCCAAGAGACCCAGTACTTC.

The chain links TRBV7-2 to TRBJ2-2, with TRBD2 identical over 8 bases. The CDR3 extends over 16 amino acids. In germline, CDR1 is SGHTA, CDR2 FQGNSA. V dropped 5 bases and J dropped 2; count of bases not matched to a gene: 7. This CDR3 reads CASSPAGTSNTGELFF. DNA of the CDR3: TGTGCCAGCAGCCCCGCCGGGACTAGTAACACCGGGGAGCTGTTTTTT.

V is TRBV20-1 and J is TRBJ1-1; no definite D call. V lost 3 bases and J 3 bases, leaving 5 bases between the germline ends. CDR3 length equals 11 residues. Germline loops: CDR1 DFQATT, CDR2 SNEGSKA (reference sequence). CDR3 bases: TGCAGTGCTAGGGGAGACACTGAAGCTTTCTTT. It yields the protein CSARGDTEAFF.

The V and J genes are TRBV6-1 and TRBJ2-5; D is unclear. This CDR3 comprises 14 residues. V lost 2 bases and J lost 0, with 7 bases in between. CDR1 and CDR2 from the germline V gene are MNHNS and SASEGT. The CDR3 reads CASSESPHQETQYF. In DNA form, the CDR3 reads TGTGCCAGCAGTGAAAGCCCGCACCAAGAGACCCAGTACTTC.

V gene TRBV5-1 combines with J gene TRBJ1-2; possibly TRBD1 for D (6 bases). The ends were cut back, 7 bases at V and 0 bases at J, with 13 bases in the middle. The CDR3 covers 14 residues. Germline values: CDR1 SGHRS, CDR2 YFSETQ. CDR3 nucleotide sequence: TGCGCCAGCCGAGGGACATCAGCTAACTATGGCTACACCTTC. Its protein is CASRGTSANYGYTF. The variable domain in full, completed from reference TRBV5-1 and TRBJ1-2, reads KAGVTQTPRYLIKTRGQQVTLSCSPISGHRSVSWYQQTPGQGLQFLFEYFSETQRNKGNFPGRFSGRQFSNSRSEMNVSTLELGDSALYLCASRGTSANYGYTFGSGTRLTVV.

This clone was counted between two and nine times. This CDR3 reads CARRQGAGQPQHF. Here the CDR3 DNA reads TGCGCCAGAAGGCAGGGGGCGGGTCAGCCCCAGCATTTT. This chain joins TRBV10-1 and TRBJ1-5; 8 bases line up with TRBD1. The V gene's germline CDR1 is WNHNN and CDR2 SYGVQD (reference sequence). CDR3 length equals 13 residues. The V and J ends lost 9 bases and 6 bases, in that order; junction bases with no gene match: 7.

For the CDR3, the DNA is TGCGCCAGCAGTCAATCTGACAGCTCCTACGAGCAGTACTTC. Its translation: CASSQSDSSYEQYF. V usage is TRBV23-1 and J usage is TRBJ2-7, with D tentatively TRBD1 (5 bases). TRBV23-1 is flagged as an ORF with uncertain function. V was trimmed by 0 bases and J by 0 bases, leaving 6 bases between them. The CDR3 is 14 amino acids.

The chain carries TRBV11-3 and TRBJ2-1, with D possibly TRBD2 on 6 matching bases. Germline V gene data show CDR1 as SGHNT and CDR2 as YENEEA. This CDR3 is built from 15 residues. Trimming removed 3 bases at V and 3 bases at J, with 12 bases between. The CDR3 DNA follows: TGTGCCAGCAGCTTGGGTAGCGGAGTCTACAATGAGCAGTTCTTC. This codes for CASSLGSGVYNEQFF.

V usage is TRBV10-3 and J usage is TRBJ1-6; D unclear. The CDR3 totals 15 residues. V gave up 0 bases and J gave up 5 bases, with 8 bases separating them. CDR1 is ENHRY, CDR2 SYGVKD, per germline. In nucleotides, the CDR3 is TGTGCCATCAGTGAGTCGCGGCAGCATAATTCACCCCTCCACTTT. Its protein product is CAISESRQHNSPLHF.

This rearrangement joins TRBV7-2 to TRBJ2-3, with D maybe TRBD1 (5 bases). From germline, CDR1 is SGHTA and CDR2 FQGNSA. The CDR3 sequence is 14 residues long. Trimming cost V 5 bases and J 12 bases, with 21 bases left between them. The CDR3 sequence is CASSPVSQGVPQYF. CDR3 coding DNA: TGTGCCAGCAGCCCCGTGTCCCAGGGCGTTCCCCAGTATTTT.

The chain uses TRBV29-1 and TRBJ2-1; 13 nucleotides line up with TRBD2. V lost 7 bases and J lost 7; bases outside the gene matches: 10. CDR1 is SQVTM, CDR2 ANQGSEA, per germline. This CDR3 spans 15 amino acids. The CDR3 bases are TGCAGCGCCTGGACTAGCGGGAGAGGCGCAAATGAGCAGTTCTTC. It specifies CSAWTSGRGANEQFF.

The chain carries TRBV5-1 and TRBJ2-3, with D tentatively TRBD2 (5 bases). Germline values: CDR1 SGHRS, CDR2 YFSETQ. Trimming took 6 bases from V and 0 from J, leaving 14 bases between them. The CDR3 runs to 15 residues. The CDR3 here is CASTIRSGSTDTQYF. The CDR3 nucleotides read TGCGCCAGCACCATCCGGAGCGGTAGCACAGATACGCAGTATTTT.

This clone was detected only once. This rearrangement joins TRBV28 to TRBJ2-1; 7 nucleotides line up with TRBD2. V lost 6 bases to trimming and J lost 3 bases; unmatched junction nucleotides: 11. The CDR3 is 16 amino acids. Per germline, CDR1 MDHEN and CDR2 SYDVKM. The DNA for the CDR3 is TGTGCCAGCAGGGGTCTATTCGTAGCGGGCTACAATGAGCAGTTCTTC. This sequence encodes CASRGLFVAGYNEQFF. Together with reference TRBV28 and TRBJ2-1, the CDR3 gives the full variable domain: DVKVTQSSRYLVKRTGEKVFLECVQDMDHENMFWYRQDPGLGLRLIYFSYDVKMKEKGDIPEGYSVSREKKERFSLILESASTNQTSMYLCASRGLFVAGYNEQFFGPGTRLTVL.

CDR3 bases: TGTGCCAGCAGCCTAGACAGGGGAAGGGTAAATGAGCAGTTCTTC. It yields the protein CASSLDRGRVNEQFF. The chain joins TRBV14 to TRBJ2-1, with 8 bases lining up with TRBD1. Germline-derived CDR1 and CDR2 are SGHDN and FVKESK. The CDR3 is 15 amino acids. Unmatched junction bases numbered 9, after V lost 4 bases and J lost 7 bases. The full variable domain, in which reference TRBV14 and TRBJ2-1 provide the parts outside the CDR3, is EAGVTQFPSHSVIEKGQTVTLRCDPISGHDNLYWYRRVMGKEIKFLLHFVKESKQDESGMPNNRFLAERTGGTYSTLKVQPAELEDSGVYFCASSLDRGRVNEQFFGPGTRLTVL.

This clone was found once. V gene TRBV29-1 combines with J gene TRBJ2-7; 7 nucleotides agree with TRBD1. This CDR3 region has 15 residues. The trim removed 0 bases at V and 4 bases at J, leaving 9 bases unmatched. In germline, CDR1 is SQVTM, CDR2 ANQGSEA. The CDR3 nucleotides are TGCAGCGTTGAAGACCGAAACACAGGGGCATACGAGCAGTACTTC. This gives the protein CSVEDRNTGAYEQYF.

V and J are TRBV15 and TRBJ1-5; D gene ambiguous. V lost 0 bases and J 1 base, leaving 7 bases between the germline ends. Germline CDR1 and CDR2: LNHNV and YYDKDF (reference sequence). The length of the CDR3 is 15 residues. The CDR3 DNA reads as TGTGCCACCAGCAGAGAATCAGGAAGCAATCAGCCCCAGCATTTT. This encodes CATSRESGSNQPQHF.

The gene calls are TRBV27 and TRBJ1-6, with a possible D match to TRBD1 (6 bases). The CDR3 spans 14 residues. With 1 base removed from V and 7 bases from J, the gap between germline ends came to 8 bases. Germline CDR1 is MNHEY and CDR2 is SMNVEV (reference sequence). Here the CDR3 DNA reads TGTGCCAGCAGTTTATACAGGGACAATTCACCCCTCCACTTT. This gives the protein CASSLYRDNSPLHF.

In its sample, this clone was seen once. The chain has TRBV5-3 and TRBJ1-2, with TRBD1 as a possible D gene (6 bases). TRBV5-3 is an ORF, and what it does is uncertain. The CDR3 loop spans 13 amino acids. V was trimmed by 4 bases and J by 5 bases, leaving 12 bases between them. CDR3 nucleotides: TGTGCCAGAAGCACTCAGGGGCTATATGGCTACACCTTC. Protein: CARSTQGLYGYTF.

This chain uses TRBV19 with TRBJ1-3, with D hard to call. Per germline, CDR1 LNHDA and CDR2 SQIVND (reference sequence). The V end was cut by 5 bases, the J end by 1 base, with 9 bases between. The length of the CDR3 is 14 residues. The CDR3 sequence is CASSPGNSGNTIYF. CDR3 nucleotides: TGTGCCAGTAGTCCGGGGAATTCTGGAAACACCATATATTTT. The variable domain in full, completed from reference TRBV19 and TRBJ1-3, reads DGGITQSPKYLFRKEGQNVTLSCEQNLNHDAMYWYRQDPGQGLRLIYYSQIVNDFQKGDIAEGYSVSREKKESFPLTVTSAQKNPTAFYLCASSPGNSGNTIYFGEGSWLTVV.

The chain has TRBV20-1 and TRBJ2-3; possibly TRBD2 for D (5 bases). The ends were cut back, 3 bases at V and 3 bases at J, with 13 bases in the middle. The germline gives CDR1 DFQATT, CDR2 SNEGSKA (reference sequence). This CDR3 has 14 amino acids. The CDR3 protein is CSASERRYTDTQYF. The CDR3 DNA sequence: TGCAGTGCTAGTGAGCGGAGATATACAGATACGCAGTATTTT.

V and J are TRBV27 and TRBJ1-2; D is ambiguous. V lost 6 bases and J lost 1, with 9 bases in between. The CDR3 spans 13 residues. Germline CDR1 is MNHEY and CDR2 is SMNVEV (reference sequence). CDR3 protein: CASRPQDNYGYTF. The CDR3 DNA reads TGTGCCAGCAGACCTCAGGATAACTATGGCTACACCTTC.